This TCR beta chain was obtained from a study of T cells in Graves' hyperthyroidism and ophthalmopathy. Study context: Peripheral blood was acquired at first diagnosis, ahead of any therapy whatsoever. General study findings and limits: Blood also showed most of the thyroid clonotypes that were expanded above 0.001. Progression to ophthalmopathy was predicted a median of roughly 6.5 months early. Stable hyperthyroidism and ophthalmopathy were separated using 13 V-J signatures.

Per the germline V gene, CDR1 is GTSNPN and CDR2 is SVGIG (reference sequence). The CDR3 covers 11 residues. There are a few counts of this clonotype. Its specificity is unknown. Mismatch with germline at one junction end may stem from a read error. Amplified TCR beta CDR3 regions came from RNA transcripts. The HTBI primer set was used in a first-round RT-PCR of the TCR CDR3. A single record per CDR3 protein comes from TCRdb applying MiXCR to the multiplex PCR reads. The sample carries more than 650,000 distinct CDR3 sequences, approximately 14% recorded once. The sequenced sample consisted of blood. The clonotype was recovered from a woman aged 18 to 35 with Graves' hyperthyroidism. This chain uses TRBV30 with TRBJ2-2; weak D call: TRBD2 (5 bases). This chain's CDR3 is CASSRTGELLF. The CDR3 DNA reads TGTGCCTCGTCTCGAACCGGGGAGCTGCTTTTT.